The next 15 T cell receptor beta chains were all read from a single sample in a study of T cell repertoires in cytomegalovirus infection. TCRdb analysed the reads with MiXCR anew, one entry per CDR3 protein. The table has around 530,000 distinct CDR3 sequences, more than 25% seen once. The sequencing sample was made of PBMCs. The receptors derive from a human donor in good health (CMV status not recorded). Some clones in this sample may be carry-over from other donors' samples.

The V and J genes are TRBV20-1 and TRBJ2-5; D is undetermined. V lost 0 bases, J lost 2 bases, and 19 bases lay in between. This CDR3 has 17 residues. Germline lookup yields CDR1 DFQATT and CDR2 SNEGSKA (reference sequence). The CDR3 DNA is TGCAGTGCTAGAGATCCCTTCGCGGCCGAAGGGCAAGAGACCCAGTACTTC. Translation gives CSARDPFAAEGQETQYF.

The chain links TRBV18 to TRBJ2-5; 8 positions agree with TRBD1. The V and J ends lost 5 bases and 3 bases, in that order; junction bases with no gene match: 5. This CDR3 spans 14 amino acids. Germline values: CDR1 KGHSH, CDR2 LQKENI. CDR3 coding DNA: TGTGCCAGCTCATGGAAACAGGGGGAAGAGACCCAGTACTTC. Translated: CASSWKQGEETQYF.

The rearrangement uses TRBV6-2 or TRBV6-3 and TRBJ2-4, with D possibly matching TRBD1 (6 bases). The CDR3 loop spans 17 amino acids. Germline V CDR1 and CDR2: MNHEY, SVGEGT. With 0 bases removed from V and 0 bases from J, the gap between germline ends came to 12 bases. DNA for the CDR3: TGTGCCAGCAGTTACTCGAGGGGGAGACTAGCCAAAAACATTCAGTACTTC. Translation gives CASSYSRGRLAKNIQYF.

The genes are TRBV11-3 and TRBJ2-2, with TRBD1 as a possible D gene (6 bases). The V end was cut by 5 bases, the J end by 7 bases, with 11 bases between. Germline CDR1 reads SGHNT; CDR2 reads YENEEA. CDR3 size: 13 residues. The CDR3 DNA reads TGTGCCAGCAGCCCCAGGGGTTTCGGGGAGCTGTTTTTT. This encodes CASSPRGFGELFF.

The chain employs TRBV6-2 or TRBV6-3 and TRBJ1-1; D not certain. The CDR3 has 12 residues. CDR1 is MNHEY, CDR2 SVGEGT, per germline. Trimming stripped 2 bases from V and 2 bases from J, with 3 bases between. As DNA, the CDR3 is TGTGCCAGCAGTTACCACAACACTGAAGCTTTCTTT. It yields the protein CASSYHNTEAFF.

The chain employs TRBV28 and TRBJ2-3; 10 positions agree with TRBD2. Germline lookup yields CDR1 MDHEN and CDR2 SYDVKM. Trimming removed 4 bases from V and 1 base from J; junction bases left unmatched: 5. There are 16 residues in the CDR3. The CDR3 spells CASSSLAGLGTDTQYF. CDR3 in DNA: TGTGCCAGCAGTTCACTAGCGGGGTTAGGCACAGATACGCAGTATTTT.

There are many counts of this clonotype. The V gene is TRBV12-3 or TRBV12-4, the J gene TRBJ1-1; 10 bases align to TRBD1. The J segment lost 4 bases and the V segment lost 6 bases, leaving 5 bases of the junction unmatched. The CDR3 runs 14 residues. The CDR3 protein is CASSFGQGVTEAFF. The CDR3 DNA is TGTGCCAGCAGCTTCGGACAGGGGGTCACTGAAGCTTTCTTT.

Written as DNA, the CDR3 is TGTGCCAGCGACTTAGCGGGAGGCTACACAGATACGCAGTATTTT. This translates into CASDLAGGYTDTQYF. The chain is built from TRBV6-2 or TRBV6-3 and TRBJ2-3; 10 bases match TRBD2. Germline trimming cut 8 bases from V and 2 bases from J; bases unmatched to any gene: 7. From germline, CDR1 is MNHEY and CDR2 SVGEGT. CDR3 size: 15 residues.

The CDR3 DNA is TGCGCCAGCAGCCGAGATAGCGTTCGAACCGGGGAGCTGTTTTTT. It is translated as CASSRDSVRTGELFF. The chain has TRBV4-1 and TRBJ2-2, with D possibly TRBD2 on 5 matching bases. Trimming stripped 4 bases from V and 5 bases from J, with 14 bases between. The germline gives CDR1 MGHRA, CDR2 YSYEKL. This CDR3 contains 15 residues.

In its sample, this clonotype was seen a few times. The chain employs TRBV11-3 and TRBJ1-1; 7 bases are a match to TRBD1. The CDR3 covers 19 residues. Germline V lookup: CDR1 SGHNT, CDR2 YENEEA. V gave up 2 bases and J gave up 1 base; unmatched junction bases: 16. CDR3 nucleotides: TGTGCCAGCAGCTTATTCGGGTGGGGAATAGACAGGGCGAACACTGAAGCTTTCTTT. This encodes CASSLFGWGIDRANTEAFF.

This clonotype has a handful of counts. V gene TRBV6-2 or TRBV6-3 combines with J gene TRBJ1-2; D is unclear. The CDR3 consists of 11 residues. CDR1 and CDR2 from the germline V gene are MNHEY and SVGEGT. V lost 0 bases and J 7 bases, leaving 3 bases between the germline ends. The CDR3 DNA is TGTGCCAGCAGTTACTCGGCTGGCTACACCTTC. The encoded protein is CASSYSAGYTF.

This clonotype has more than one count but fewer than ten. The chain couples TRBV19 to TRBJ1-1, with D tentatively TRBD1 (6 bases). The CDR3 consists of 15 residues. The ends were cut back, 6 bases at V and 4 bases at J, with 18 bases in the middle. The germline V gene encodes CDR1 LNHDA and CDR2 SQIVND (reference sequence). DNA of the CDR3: TGTGCCAGTAGATCCCCAACCGTAGGGGGCACTGAAGCTTTCTTT. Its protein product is CASRSPTVGGTEAFF.

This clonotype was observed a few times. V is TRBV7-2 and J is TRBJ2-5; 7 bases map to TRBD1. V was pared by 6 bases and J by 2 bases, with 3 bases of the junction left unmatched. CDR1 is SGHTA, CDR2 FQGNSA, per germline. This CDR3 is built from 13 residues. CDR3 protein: CASRDRSQETQYF. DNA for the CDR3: TGTGCCAGCAGGGACAGGTCTCAAGAGACCCAGTACTTC.

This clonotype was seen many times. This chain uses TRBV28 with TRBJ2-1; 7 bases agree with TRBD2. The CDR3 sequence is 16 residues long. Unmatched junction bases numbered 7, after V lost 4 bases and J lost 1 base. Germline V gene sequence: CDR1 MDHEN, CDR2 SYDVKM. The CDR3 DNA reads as TGTGCCAGCAGTTCGCCAAGCGGGGAATCCTACAATGAGCAGTTCTTC. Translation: CASSSPSGESYNEQFF.

DNA for the CDR3: TGTGCCAGCAGTTCCCCCCGGGACAGGGAGGCAGATACGCAGTATTTT. Translating gives CASSSPRDREADTQYF. The V and J genes are TRBV12-3 or TRBV12-4 and TRBJ2-3; 9 positions agree with TRBD1. The V gene end was trimmed by 4 bases and the J gene end by 4 bases; junction bases not matched to a gene: 9. The CDR3 loop spans 16 amino acids.